The rows below give T cell receptor beta chains drawn from one sample of a study of shared clonotypes between healthy human individuals. TCRdb keeps only in-frame clones here, not all; method: immunoSEQ multiplex PCR. The table records over 750,000 clones, 90% to 97% of them present only once. Sample: naive CD8+ T cells sorted from blood. These receptors originate from a man younger than 45 in good health. The CDR3 runs from the conserved cysteine through the conserved F or W. Fields, in order: D gene, V gene, J gene, clone size, CDR3 protein, CDR3 DNA. The D gene is left open where the match is weak. Not every row has a clone size; where given, it reads once, few, many or a size class.

D gene: TRBD2; V gene: TRBV5-4; J gene: TRBJ2-7; clone size: once; CDR3 protein: CASSGGVSFEQYF; CDR3 DNA: TGTGCCAGCTCCGGGGGGGTCTCCTTTGAGCAGTACTTC
D gene: NA; V gene: TRBV7-8; J gene: TRBJ2-7; clone size: NA; CDR3 protein: CASSLGGTYEQYF; CDR3 DNA: TGTGCCAGCAGCCTTGGAGGTACCTACGAGCAGTACTTC
D gene: TRBD2; V gene: TRBV29-1; J gene: TRBJ2-1; clone size: NA; CDR3 protein: CSVYSGSSSYNEQFF; CDR3 DNA: TGCAGCGTTTATAGCGGGAGTTCCTCCTACAATGAGCAGTTCTTC
D gene: NA; V gene: TRBV14; J gene: TRBJ2-7; clone size: NA; CDR3 protein: CASSLLGAAYEQYF; CDR3 DNA: TGTGCCAGCAGCCTCTTGGGGGCAGCCTACGAGCAGTACTTC
D gene: NA; V gene: TRBV9; J gene: TRBJ2-1; clone size: NA; CDR3 protein: CASSVVAVGGGWYNEQFF; CDR3 DNA: TGTGCCAGCAGCGTAGTCGCTGTGGGAGGGGGATGGTACAATGAGCAGTTCTTC
D gene: NA; V gene: TRBV6-4; J gene: TRBJ1-5; clone size: NA; CDR3 protein: CAGDSNQPQHF; CDR3 DNA: TGTGCCGGGGATAGCAATCAGCCCCAGCATTTT
D gene: TRBD2; V gene: TRBV9; J gene: TRBJ2-1; clone size: NA; CDR3 protein: CASSTPGGRDFNEQFF; CDR3 DNA: TGTGCCAGCAGCACCCCCGGCGGGAGGGATTTTAATGAGCAGTTCTTC
D gene: NA; V gene: TRBV5-5; J gene: TRBJ2-1; clone size: NA; CDR3 protein: CASSLVGRGNEQFF; CDR3 DNA: TGTGCCAGCAGCTTGGTGGGTAGGGGCAATGAGCAGTTCTTC
D gene: NA; V gene: TRBV6-5; J gene: TRBJ2-2; clone size: NA; CDR3 protein: CASSLGAGELFF; CDR3 DNA: TGTGCCAGCAGTTTGGGGGCCGGGGAGCTGTTTTTT
D gene: NA; V gene: TRBV19; J gene: TRBJ1-2; clone size: NA; CDR3 protein: CASSENYGYTF; CDR3 DNA: TGTGCCAGTAGTGAGAACTATGGCTACACCTTC
D gene: NA; V gene: TRBV13; J gene: TRBJ2-7; clone size: NA; CDR3 protein: CASSLGYGDEQYF; CDR3 DNA: TGTGCCAGCAGCTTAGGTTATGGGGACGAGCAGTACTTC
D gene: TRBD1; V gene: TRBV9; J gene: TRBJ2-7; clone size: NA; CDR3 protein: CASSVASGQDIYEQYF; CDR3 DNA: TGTGCCAGCAGCGTAGCGTCGGGACAGGACATCTACGAGCAGTACTTC
D gene: NA; V gene: TRBV30; J gene: TRBJ1-5; clone size: NA; CDR3 protein: CAWSSGIWGNQPQHF; CDR3 DNA: TGTGCCTGGAGTTCTGGTATCTGGGGCAATCAGCCCCAGCATTTT
D gene: TRBD1; V gene: TRBV7-9; J gene: TRBJ2-7; clone size: NA; CDR3 protein: CASSESRDSRGVEQYF; CDR3 DNA: TGTGCCAGCAGCGAATCCAGGGACAGCCGAGGGGTCGAGCAGTACTTC
D gene: NA; V gene: TRBV27; J gene: TRBJ1-5; clone size: NA; CDR3 protein: CASSTRARVNQPQHF; CDR3 DNA: TGTGCCAGCAGCACCCGGGCCAGGGTAAATCAGCCCCAGCATTTT
D gene: NA; V gene: TRBV7-9; J gene: TRBJ2-7; clone size: NA; CDR3 protein: CASSLAGQGPYEQYF; CDR3 DNA: TGTGCCAGCAGCTTAGCCGGGCAGGGGCCCTACGAGCAGTACTTC
D gene: TRBD1; V gene: TRBV7-6; J gene: TRBJ1-1; clone size: NA; CDR3 protein: CASSSIQRQGAHTEAFF; CDR3 DNA: TGTGCCAGCAGCTCAATTCAGCGACAGGGGGCGCATACTGAAGCTTTCTTT
D gene: TRBD1; V gene: TRBV6-6; J gene: TRBJ2-1; clone size: NA; CDR3 protein: CASSYGDRANEQFF; CDR3 DNA: TGTGCCAGCAGTTATGGGGACAGGGCAAATGAGCAGTTCTTC
D gene: NA; V gene: TRBV6-5; J gene: TRBJ2-5; clone size: NA; CDR3 protein: CASSPAGWETQYF; CDR3 DNA: TGTGCCAGCAGCCCGGCAGGGTGGGAGACCCAGTACTTC
D gene: NA; V gene: TRBV7-2; J gene: TRBJ1-5; clone size: NA; CDR3 protein: CASSLDLGSNQPQHF; CDR3 DNA: TGTGCCAGCAGCTTGGACTTAGGTAGCAATCAGCCCCAGCATTTT
D gene: NA; V gene: TRBV6-6; J gene: TRBJ2-7; clone size: NA; CDR3 protein: CASSYSLAPDSYEQYF; CDR3 DNA: TGTGCCAGCAGTTACTCCCTAGCCCCTGACTCGTACGAGCAGTACTTC
D gene: TRBD2; V gene: TRBV7-9; J gene: TRBJ2-5; clone size: NA; CDR3 protein: CASSSLSGEETQYF; CDR3 DNA: TGTGCCAGCAGCTCCCTGAGCGGGGAAGAGACCCAGTACTTC
D gene: TRBD2; V gene: TRBV7-9; J gene: TRBJ2-4; clone size: NA; CDR3 protein: CASSMAGGKAKNIQYF; CDR3 DNA: TGTGCCAGCAGCATGGCCGGGGGGAAAGCCAAAAACATTCAGTACTTC
D gene: NA; V gene: TRBV13; J gene: TRBJ1-5; clone size: NA; CDR3 protein: CASSLSNQPQHF; CDR3 DNA: TGTGCCAGCAGCTTATCCAATCAGCCCCAGCATTTT
D gene: NA; V gene: TRBV7-2; J gene: TRBJ2-1; clone size: NA; CDR3 protein: CASSSRVSQTRNIYNEQFF; CDR3 DNA: TGTGCCAGCAGCTCTCGCGTCTCTCAAACAAGGAATATCTACAATGAGCAGTTCTTC
D gene: TRBD1; V gene: TRBV10-3; J gene: TRBJ2-1; clone size: NA; CDR3 protein: CAISADRGFNEQFF; CDR3 DNA: TGTGCCATCAGTGCGGACAGGGGATTTAATGAGCAGTTCTTC
D gene: NA; V gene: TRBV4-1; J gene: TRBJ2-2; clone size: NA; CDR3 protein: CASSQINGELFF; CDR3 DNA: TGCGCCAGCAGCCAAATAAATGGGGAGCTGTTTTTT
D gene: NA; V gene: TRBV7-8; J gene: TRBJ2-1; clone size: NA; CDR3 protein: CASSSQPGDEQFF; CDR3 DNA: TGTGCCAGCAGCTCACAACCAGGAGATGAGCAGTTCTTC
D gene: TRBD2; V gene: TRBV5-1; J gene: TRBJ2-3; clone size: NA; CDR3 protein: CASSFTSGSGTDTQYF; CDR3 DNA: TGCGCCAGCAGCTTCACTAGCGGGAGCGGCACAGATACGCAGTATTTT
D gene: NA; V gene: TRBV4-1; J gene: TRBJ2-2; clone size: NA; CDR3 protein: CASSQGSQTGELFF; CDR3 DNA: TGCGCCAGCAGCCAAGGCTCCCAGACCGGGGAGCTGTTTTTT
D gene: TRBD2; V gene: TRBV19; J gene: TRBJ2-3; clone size: NA; CDR3 protein: CASSGLAAPTDTQYF; CDR3 DNA: TGTGCCAGTAGTGGACTAGCGGCACCCACAGATACGCAGTATTTT
D gene: TRBD1; V gene: TRBV5-1; J gene: TRBJ2-3; clone size: NA; CDR3 protein: CASSYRDRAGDTQYF; CDR3 DNA: TGCGCCAGCAGTTACCGGGACAGGGCGGGAGATACGCAGTATTTT
D gene: TRBD2; V gene: TRBV15; J gene: TRBJ2-7; clone size: few; CDR3 protein: CATSWGGSRDEQYF; CDR3 DNA: TGTGCCACCAGCTGGGGGGGGAGCCGGGACGAGCAGTACTTC
D gene: NA; V gene: TRBV10-1; J gene: TRBJ2-1; clone size: once; CDR3 protein: CASSAWDSYNEQFF; CDR3 DNA: TGCGCCAGCAGTGCGTGGGATTCCTACAATGAGCAGTTCTTC
D gene: NA; V gene: TRBV27; J gene: TRBJ1-5; clone size: NA; CDR3 protein: CASSLIGGQPQHF; CDR3 DNA: TGTGCCAGCAGTTTAATCGGAGGTCAGCCCCAGCATTTT
D gene: NA; V gene: TRBV6-1; J gene: TRBJ2-7; clone size: NA; CDR3 protein: CASNPAVGWHREQYF; CDR3 DNA: TGTGCCAGCAACCCCGCCGTAGGCTGGCATAGGGAGCAGTACTTC
D gene: TRBD1; V gene: TRBV29-1; J gene: TRBJ1-2; clone size: NA; CDR3 protein: CSVRDSRYYGYTF; CDR3 DNA: TGCAGCGTCCGGGACAGCCGATACTATGGCTACACCTTC
D gene: TRBD1; V gene: TRBV9; J gene: TRBJ1-5; clone size: few; CDR3 protein: CASSAGQGTGQPQHF; CDR3 DNA: TGTGCCAGCAGCGCCGGACAGGGTACGGGACAGCCCCAGCATTTT
D gene: TRBD1; V gene: TRBV7-9; J gene: TRBJ2-1; clone size: NA; CDR3 protein: CASSLGQGRSNEQFF; CDR3 DNA: TGTGCCAGCAGCCTGGGACAGGGGAGGAGCAATGAGCAGTTCTTC
D gene: TRBD2; V gene: TRBV2; J gene: TRBJ2-1; clone size: NA; CDR3 protein: CASSELAGVILFF; CDR3 DNA: TGTGCCAGCAGTGAATTAGCGGGAGTTATTCTGTTCTTC
D gene: NA; V gene: TRBV19; J gene: TRBJ1-5; clone size: NA; CDR3 protein: CASSRDPDDYSNQPQHF; CDR3 DNA: TGTGCCAGTAGTAGGGACCCAGACGACTATAGCAATCAGCCCCAGCATTTT
D gene: NA; V gene: TRBV30; J gene: TRBJ2-7; clone size: NA; CDR3 protein: CAWSEDSGPYEQYF; CDR3 DNA: TGTGCCTGGAGTGAGGACAGCGGTCCCTACGAGCAGTACTTC
D gene: NA; V gene: TRBV29-1; J gene: TRBJ1-1; clone size: NA; CDR3 protein: CSVEGLGGVEAFF; CDR3 DNA: TGCAGCGTTGAGGGATTGGGGGGCGTCGAAGCTTTCTTT
D gene: NA; V gene: TRBV25-1; J gene: TRBJ2-2; clone size: NA; CDR3 protein: CASSEYPENTGELFF; CDR3 DNA: TGTGCCAGCAGTGAATACCCAGAAAACACCGGGGAGCTGTTTTTT
D gene: NA; V gene: TRBV9; J gene: TRBJ2-3; clone size: once; CDR3 protein: CASSNFDAKGDTQYF; CDR3 DNA: TGTGCCAGCAGCAACTTTGACGCTAAGGGAGATACGCAGTATTTT
D gene: TRBD2; V gene: TRBV6-4; J gene: TRBJ2-3; clone size: NA; CDR3 protein: CASSDSGLAGVDTQYF; CDR3 DNA: TGTGCCAGCAGTGACTCAGGACTAGCGGGAGTGGATACGCAGTATTTT
D gene: NA; V gene: TRBV4-1; J gene: TRBJ2-1; clone size: once; CDR3 protein: CASSQPFGGDNPNEQFF; CDR3 DNA: TGCGCCAGCAGCCAACCGTTCGGGGGAGACAACCCCAATGAGCAGTTCTTC
D gene: TRBD2; V gene: TRBV2; J gene: TRBJ2-7; clone size: NA; CDR3 protein: CASSDRIAGEIGDEQYF; CDR3 DNA: TGTGCCAGCAGTGATAGGATAGCGGGAGAAATAGGGGACGAGCAGTACTTC
D gene: TRBD1; V gene: TRBV12-5; J gene: TRBJ1-5; clone size: NA; CDR3 protein: CASGTGGPSQPQHF; CDR3 DNA: TGTGCTAGTGGGACAGGGGGCCCAAGTCAGCCCCAGCATTTT
D gene: NA; V gene: TRBV6-6; J gene: TRBJ1-5; clone size: NA; CDR3 protein: CASSQNSGAQGAQHF; CDR3 DNA: TGTGCCAGCAGTCAAAATTCCGGGGCCCAAGGGGCCCAGCATTTT
D gene: NA; V gene: TRBV29-1; J gene: TRBJ2-7; clone size: NA; CDR3 protein: CSVEGPLESYEQYF; CDR3 DNA: TGCAGCGTTGAAGGACCACTAGAATCCTACGAGCAGTACTTC
D gene: NA; V gene: TRBV13; J gene: TRBJ1-3; clone size: NA; CDR3 protein: CASSLGLGSGGNTIYF; CDR3 DNA: TGTGCCAGCAGCTTGGGGTTGGGGAGCGGGGGAAACACCATATATTTT